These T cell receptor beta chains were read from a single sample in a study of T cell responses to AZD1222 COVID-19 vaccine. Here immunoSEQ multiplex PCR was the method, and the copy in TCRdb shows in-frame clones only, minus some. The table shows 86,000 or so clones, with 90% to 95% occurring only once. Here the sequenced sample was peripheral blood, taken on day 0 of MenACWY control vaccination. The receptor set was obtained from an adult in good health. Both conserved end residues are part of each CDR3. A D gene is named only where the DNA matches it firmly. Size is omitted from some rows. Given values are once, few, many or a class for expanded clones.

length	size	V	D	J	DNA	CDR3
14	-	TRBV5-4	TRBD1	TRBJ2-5	TGTGCCAGCTTGAGGGGGCCCGGCGGAGAGACCCAGTACTTC	CASLRGPGGETQYF
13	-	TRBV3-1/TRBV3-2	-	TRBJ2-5	TGTGCCAGCAGCCCGGATGGGCGAGAGACCCAGTACTTC	CASSPDGRETQYF
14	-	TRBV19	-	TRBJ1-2	TGTGCCAGTAGATTCGGAGGGGGGGATGGTGGCTACACCTTC	CASRFGGGDGGYTF
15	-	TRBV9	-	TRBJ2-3	TGTGCCAGCAGCGTTGAGGGCAGGGCAACAGATACGCAGTATTTT	CASSVEGRATDTQYF
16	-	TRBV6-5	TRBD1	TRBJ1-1	TGTGCCAGCAGTTCCCCCCGGACAGGAGGGCACACTGAAGCTTTCTTT	CASSSPRTGGHTEAFF
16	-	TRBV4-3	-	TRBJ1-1	TGCGCCAGCAGCCAAGATATACGGCAGTGGGACACTGAAGCTTTCTTT	CASSQDIRQWDTEAFF
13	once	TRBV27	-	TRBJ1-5	TGTGCCAGCAGTGCAGGGTACAATCAGCCCCAGCATTTT	CASSAGYNQPQHF
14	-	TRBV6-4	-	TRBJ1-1	TGTGCCAGCAGGGCGATGGTGGGGAACACTGAAGCTTTCTTT	CASRAMVGNTEAFF
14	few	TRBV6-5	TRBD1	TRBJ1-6	TGTGCCAGTAGATCTCCGGGACAGAATTCACCCCTCCACTTT	CASRSPGQNSPLHF
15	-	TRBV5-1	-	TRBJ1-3	TGCGCCAGCAGCTTGTCTTCCATCTCTGGAAACACCATATATTTT	CASSLSSISGNTIYF
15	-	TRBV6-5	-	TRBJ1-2	TGTGCCAGCAGTTACGATGTCGCTCGGGGAGGTGGCTACACCTTC	CASSYDVARGGGYTF
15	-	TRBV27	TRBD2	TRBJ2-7	TGTGCCAGCAGTATCGGACTAGCGGGAGGATACGAGCAGTACTTC	CASSIGLAGGYEQYF
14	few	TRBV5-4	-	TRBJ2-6	TGTGCCAGCAGGGTGGGTGGAGGGGCCAACGTCCTGACTTTC	CASRVGGGANVLTF
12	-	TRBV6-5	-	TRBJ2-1	TGTGCCAGCAGTTCGGGGACGAATGAGCAGTTCTTC	CASSSGTNEQFF
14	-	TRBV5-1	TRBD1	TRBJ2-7	TGCGCCAGCAGCTCTGGCCAGGGGGCCTACGAGCAGTACTTC	CASSSGQGAYEQYF
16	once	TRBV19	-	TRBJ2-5	TGTGCCAGTAGTATTGGGGCAGGAGGGTGGCACGAGACCCAGTACTTC	CASSIGAGGWHETQYF
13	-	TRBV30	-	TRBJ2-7	TGTGCCTGGGGGGGTGGGACCTACTACGAGCAGTACTTC	CAWGGGTYYEQYF
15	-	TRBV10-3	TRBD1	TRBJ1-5	TGTGCCATCAGTGAGGACAGGGGGGTGAGTCAGCCCCAGCATTTT	CAISEDRGVSQPQHF
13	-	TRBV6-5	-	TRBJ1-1	TGTGCCAGCAGTACCGAGGGCTCCACTGAAGCTTTCTTT	CASSTEGSTEAFF
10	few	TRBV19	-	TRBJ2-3	TGTGCCAGTGAAGGAGATACGCAGTATTTT	CASEGDTQYF
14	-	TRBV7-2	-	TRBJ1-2	TGTGCCAGCAGCTTAGCAGGGGCCGGGTATGGCTACACCTTC	CASSLAGAGYGYTF
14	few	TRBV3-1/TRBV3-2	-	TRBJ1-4	TGTGCCAGCAGCCCCCGGGCCTCTAATGAAAAACTGTTTTTT	CASSPRASNEKLFF
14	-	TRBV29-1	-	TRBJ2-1	TGCAGCGTTGGTTTCTATCTTCTGCTCGATGAGCAGTTCTTC	CSVGFYLLLDEQFF
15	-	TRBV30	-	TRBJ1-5	TGTGCCTGGAGTGTACCGGGCGGAGGGGATCAGCCCCAGCATTTT	CAWSVPGGGDQPQHF
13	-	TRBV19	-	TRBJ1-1	TGTGCCAGTAGTATTCGCTGGGGCACTGAAGCTTTCTTT	CASSIRWGTEAFF
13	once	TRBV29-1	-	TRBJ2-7	TGCAGCGTTCGTGTGGACAGCGGGGCCGAGCAGTACTTC	CSVRVDSGAEQYF
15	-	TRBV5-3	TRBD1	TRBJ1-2	TGTGCCAGAAGCTTACGACAGGGGATGTGTCATGGCTACACCTTC	CARSLRQGMCHGYTF
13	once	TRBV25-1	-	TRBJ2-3	TGTGCCAGCAGTGAAGGTGGGGGAGATACGCAGTATTTT	CASSEGGGDTQYF
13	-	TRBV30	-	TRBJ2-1	TGTGCCTGGAGTGGAGTCGGGTCCGGGGAGCAGTTCTTC	CAWSGVGSGEQFF
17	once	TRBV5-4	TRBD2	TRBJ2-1	TGTGCCAGCAGCACCGGGACTAGCGGGAGACAGTACAATGAGCAGTTCTTC	CASSTGTSGRQYNEQFF
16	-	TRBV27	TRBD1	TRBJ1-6	TGTGCCAGCAGTTTAGAACAGGGGAAGAATAATTCACCCCTCCACTTT	CASSLEQGKNNSPLHF
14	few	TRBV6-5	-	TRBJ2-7	TGTGCCAGCAGTTACCTCTCAGGGAACTACGAGCAGTACTTC	CASSYLSGNYEQYF
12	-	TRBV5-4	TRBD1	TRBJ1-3	TGTGCCAGCGGACAGGGGGGAAACACCATATATTTT	CASGQGGNTIYF
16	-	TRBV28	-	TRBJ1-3	TGTGCCAGCAGCCCATTAGCCCCCTCTTCTGGAAACACCATATATTTT	CASSPLAPSSGNTIYF
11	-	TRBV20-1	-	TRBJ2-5	TGCAGTGCGGAGGGTGCAGAGACCCAGTACTTC	CSAEGAETQYF
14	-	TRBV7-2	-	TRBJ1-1	TGTGCCAGCAGCGTAATTACCAGCGGCACTGAAGCTTTCTTT	CASSVITSGTEAFF
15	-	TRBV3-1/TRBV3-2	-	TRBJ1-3	TGTGCCAGCAGCCAAGGTCTGACGGTTGGAAACACCATATATTTT	CASSQGLTVGNTIYF
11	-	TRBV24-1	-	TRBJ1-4	TGTGCCGCCGATACAGCAGAAAAACTGTTTTTT	CAADTAEKLFF
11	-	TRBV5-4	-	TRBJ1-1	TGTGCCAGCAGCCATAACACTGAAGCTTTCTTT	CASSHNTEAFF
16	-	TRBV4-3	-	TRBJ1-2	TGCGCCAGCAGCCAAGAAGCTCGCGGCAGCGTCTATGGCTACACCTTC	CASSQEARGSVYGYTF
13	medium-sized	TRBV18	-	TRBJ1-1	TGTGCCAGCTCACCCGGGGCAGGGTCTGAAGCTTTCTTT	CASSPGAGSEAFF
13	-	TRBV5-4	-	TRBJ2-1	TGTGCCAGCAGCTTGCCAGGGAGAAATGAGCAGTTCTTC	CASSLPGRNEQFF
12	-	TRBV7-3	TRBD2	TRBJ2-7	TGTGCCAGCAGCTTAGGGCGGGAGTCAGTGTACTTC	CASSLGRESVYF
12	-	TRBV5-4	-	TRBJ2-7	TGTGCCAGCAGCTTTTTTGAGCGTGAGCAGTACTTC	CASSFFEREQYF
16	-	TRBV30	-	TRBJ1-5	TGTGCCTGGAGTGTCAAAACAGCAGGTGACAATCAGCCCCAGCATTTT	CAWSVKTAGDNQPQHF
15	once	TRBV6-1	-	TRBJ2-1	TGTGCCAGCAGTGAAGGCCGGGACCCTTACAATGAGCAGTTCTTC	CASSEGRDPYNEQFF
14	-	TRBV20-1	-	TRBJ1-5	TGCAGTGCTGGTGAAACAGGGCGAATTCAGCCCCAGCATTTT	CSAGETGRIQPQHF
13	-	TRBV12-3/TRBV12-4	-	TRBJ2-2	TGTGCCAGCAGTTCCGGGGAAACCGGGGAGCTGTTTTTT	CASSSGETGELFF
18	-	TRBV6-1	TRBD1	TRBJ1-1	TGTGCCAGCAGTGAAGCCTGGGACAGGGGGCTCCCGAACACTGAAGCTTTCTTT	CASSEAWDRGLPNTEAFF
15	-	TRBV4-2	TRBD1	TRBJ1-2	TGTGCCAGCAGCCCGCGGACAGGGTTGGACTATGGCTACACCTTC	CASSPRTGLDYGYTF
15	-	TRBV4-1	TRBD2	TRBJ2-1	TGCGCCAGCAGCCAAGAGGAACTAGCGAGCAATGAGCAGTTCTTC	CASSQEELASNEQFF
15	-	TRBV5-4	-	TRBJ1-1	TGTGCCAGCAGCCCGCAGCAGGGTGATTACTCTGAAGCTTTCTTT	CASSPQQGDYSEAFF
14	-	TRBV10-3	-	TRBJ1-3	TGTGCCATCAGCCTCAGGGAAACTGGAAACACCATATATTTT	CAISLRETGNTIYF
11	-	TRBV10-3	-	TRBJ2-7	TGTGCCATCAGTGGCTTAGGCGAGCAGTACTTC	CAISGLGEQYF
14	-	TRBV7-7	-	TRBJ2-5	TGTGCTAGCAGCTACGGGCTGACCGGGGAGACCCAGTACTTC	CASSYGLTGETQYF
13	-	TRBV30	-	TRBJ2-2	TGTGCCTTCTCAGGCGGACTAACCGGGGAGCTGTTTTTT	CAFSGGLTGELFF
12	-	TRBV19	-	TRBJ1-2	TGTGCCAGTACCGTGGGTCTCTATGGCTACACCTTC	CASTVGLYGYTF
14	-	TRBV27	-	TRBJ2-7	TGTGCCAGCCGCGTCTCAGTTTCCTCCTACGAGCAGTACTTC	CASRVSVSSYEQYF
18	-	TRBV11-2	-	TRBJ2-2	TGTGCCAGCAGCCAAGTATCTCGGACGGGTCCGAACACCGGGGAGCTGTTTTTT	CASSQVSRTGPNTGELFF
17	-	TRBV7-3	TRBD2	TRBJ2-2	TGTGCCAGCAGGACTGGACTAGCGGGAGCTGGCACCGGGGAGCTGTTTTTT	CASRTGLAGAGTGELFF